Listed here are 23 T cell receptor beta chains from one sample, sequenced in a study of Ad26.COV2.S vaccination and SARS-CoV-2 variants. Measured with immunoSEQ multiplex PCR; TCRdb has only the in-frame clones, and not every one. The sample consists of around 310,000 clones, about 90% of them appearing once. Treatment of the sample: some 20 received Ad26.COV2.S at low or high dose, single or two shots; 5 received placebo; per-sample allocation not given. The investigators took samples on day 63 after the first vaccine or placebo injection. The material was peripheral blood, obtained in a trial of Ad26.COV2.S vaccine versus placebo. The receptor source for this set is a person aged 18-65 years who received the Ad26.COV2.S COVID-19 vaccine or a placebo.

The chain carries TRBV18 and TRBJ2-1; TRBD2 aligns across 11 bases. The CDR3 contains 16 residues. Germline CDR1 is KGHSH and CDR2 is LQKENI. V lost 4 bases, J lost 5 bases, and 7 bases stayed unmatched. CDR3 in DNA: TGTGCCAGCTCACTCTCGCTAGCGGGGGGAGACAATGAGCAGTTCTTC. This sequence encodes CASSLSLAGGDNEQFF.

The rearrangement links TRBV3-1 (or the pseudogene TRBV3-2) to TRBJ1-1, with D possibly matching TRBD1 (5 bases). The CDR3 runs to 14 residues. Germline loops: CDR1 LGHDT, CDR2 YNNKEL (reference sequence). The ends were cut back, 6 bases at V and 2 bases at J, with 13 bases in the middle. The chain's CDR3 is CASSPGTVNTEAFF. CDR3 nucleotides: TGTGCCAGCAGTCCCGGGACGGTAAACACTGAAGCTTTCTTT.

The chain is built from TRBV10-3 and TRBJ1-2, with D possibly being TRBD1 (6 bases). The CDR3 covers 12 residues. CDR1 and CDR2 from the germline V gene are ENHRY and SYGVKD. Trimming took off 6 bases at V and 8 bases at J, with 13 bases between the two ends. CDR3 DNA sequence: TGTGCCATCAGCCACAGGGCGTTGGGCTACACCTTC. Amino acids: CAISHRALGYTF.

This clone was seen once. The chain links TRBV4-3 to TRBJ1-1; a possible D gene is TRBD1 (6 bases). Per germline, CDR1 LGHNA and CDR2 YSLEER. The CDR3 spans 15 residues. The V gene lost 3 bases and the J gene lost 2 bases, with 13 bases spanning the gap. CDR3 in amino acids: CASSQFAGDNTEAFF. CDR3 nucleotides: TGCGCCAGCAGCCAGTTCGCAGGGGATAACACTGAAGCTTTCTTT.

In DNA form, the CDR3 reads TGCGCCAGCAGCCAAGGTGCGTGGGAAGCTGGAAACACCATATATTTT. Residues: CASSQGAWEAGNTIYF. The genes are TRBV4-1 and TRBJ1-3, with D unresolved. The CDR3 runs 16 residues. Germline lookup yields CDR1 MGHRA and CDR2 YSYEKL. Deletions cut 1 base from V and 2 bases from J, with 12 bases between.

The chain employs TRBV11-2 and TRBJ1-4, with TRBD1 matching over 7 bases. CDR1 and CDR2 from the germline V gene are SGHAT and FQNNGV. V dropped 0 bases and J dropped 8; count of bases not matched to a gene: 6. The CDR3 covers 15 residues. The CDR3 nucleotides read TGTGCCAGCAGCTTAGATGGGGCAGGGGGGGAAAAACTGTTTTTT. It yields the protein CASSLDGAGGEKLFF.

The CDR3 protein is CASSRGGGGKPLHF. DNA for the CDR3: TGTGCCAGCAGTCGGGGAGGGGGGGGTAAACCCCTCCACTTT. This chain connects TRBV27 to TRBJ1-6; maybe TRBD1 (6 bases). The CDR3 covers 14 residues. Germline CDR1 and CDR2: MNHEY and SMNVEV (reference sequence). Trimming stripped 5 bases from V and 12 bases from J, with 17 bases between.

The CDR3 coding sequence is TGTGCCAGCAGCTTGGAACCGAGCTCCTACGAGCAGTACTTC. As protein: CASSLEPSSYEQYF. The rearrangement joins TRBV5-5 to TRBJ2-7; D is ambiguous. V was shortened by 0 bases and J by 0 bases, with 7 bases between the two germline ends. The germline gives CDR1 SGHKS, CDR2 YYEKEE (reference sequence). This CDR3 region has 14 residues.

The chain links TRBV3-1 (or the pseudogene TRBV3-2) to TRBJ1-1, with 9 bases fitting TRBD1. V lost 4 bases to trimming and J lost 0 bases; unmatched junction nucleotides: 6. The CDR3 totals 16 residues. CDR1 LGHDT and CDR2 YNNKEL come from the germline V gene (reference sequence). In nucleotides, the CDR3 is TGTGCCAGCAGCCCCTGGGACAGGGAGATGAACACTGAAGCTTTCTTT. Translation: CASSPWDREMNTEAFF.

The chain has TRBV28 and TRBJ2-1, with a possible D match to TRBD2 (5 bases). Germline V gene sequence: CDR1 MDHEN, CDR2 SYDVKM. V gave up 8 bases and J gave up 1 base, with 15 bases separating them. This CDR3 is built from 15 residues. The CDR3 reads CASRRDRGSYNEQFF. The CDR3, as DNA: TGTGCCAGCCGGAGAGACCGAGGGTCCTACAATGAGCAGTTCTTC.

J is TRBJ2-7 and V is TRBV10-1; a weak D match, TRBD2 (5 bases). V was cut by 7 bases and J by 7 bases, with 17 bases left in between. The CDR3 runs 13 residues. Germline-derived CDR1 and CDR2 are WNHNN and SYGVQD (reference sequence). The CDR3 sequence is CASTDSDGEEQYF. In DNA form, the CDR3 reads TGCGCCAGCACCGACTCGGATGGGGAGGAGCAGTACTTC.

V gene TRBV5-5 combines with J gene TRBJ1-4, with D possibly TRBD1 on 6 matching bases. The CDR3 covers 18 residues. Between the trimmed V and J ends, which lost 4 bases and 0 bases, there was a span of 19 bases. CDR1 and CDR2 from the germline V gene are SGHKS and YYEKEE (reference sequence). In DNA, the CDR3 is TGTGCCAGCAGCCCAGGGACAACCTCTGTTGCAACTAATGAAAAACTGTTTTTT. It translates to CASSPGTTSVATNEKLFF.

The V call is TRBV5-4, the J call TRBJ1-1; 8 nucleotides agree with TRBD1. The J segment lost 4 bases and the V segment lost 1 base, leaving 3 bases of the junction unmatched. The CDR3 length is 14 residues. The germline V gene has CDR1 SGHNT and CDR2 YYREEE (reference sequence). As DNA, the CDR3 is TGTGCCAGCAGCTTGCAGGGGGCTGGCACTGAAGCTTTCTTT. It specifies CASSLQGAGTEAFF.

This clone was observed once. This chain uses TRBV30 with TRBJ1-2, with D perhaps TRBD1 (5 bases). Trimming took off 2 bases at V and 6 bases at J, with 13 bases between the two ends. The CDR3 has 13 amino acids. Germline CDR1 is GTSNPN and CDR2 is SVGIG (reference sequence). The CDR3 sequence: CAWSRQLRNGYTF. The CDR3 DNA reads as TGTGCCTGGAGTAGACAGTTGAGGAATGGCTACACCTTC.

V gene TRBV9 combines with J gene TRBJ1-4; tentatively, D is TRBD1 (5 bases). The CDR3 spans 13 residues. Trimming pared 4 bases from V and 8 bases from J, leaving 12 bases between. Germline V gene sequence: CDR1 SGDLS, CDR2 YYNGEE. The CDR3 DNA follows: TGTGCCAGCAGCCCAGAGGAGGGGGAAAAACTGTTTTTT. This translates into CASSPEEGEKLFF.

This chain uses TRBV5-1 with TRBJ2-7; D is ambiguous. Per germline, CDR1 SGHRS and CDR2 YFSETQ. CDR3 length equals 12 residues. With 0 bases removed from V and 5 bases from J, the gap between germline ends came to 6 bases. CDR3: CASSLAQNEQYF. DNA of the CDR3: TGCGCCAGCAGCTTGGCCCAGAACGAGCAGTACTTC. Complete variable domain (other parts from reference TRBV5-1 and TRBJ2-7): KAGVTQTPRYLIKTRGQQVTLSCSPISGHRSVSWYQQTPGQGLQFLFEYFSETQRNKGNFPGRFSGRQFSNSRSEMNVSTLELGDSALYLCASSLAQNEQYFGPGTRLTVT.

The V gene is TRBV4-1, the J gene TRBJ1-1; weak D call: TRBD1 (5 bases). The CDR3 consists of 15 residues. The germline V gene has CDR1 MGHRA and CDR2 YSYEKL. V was clipped by 1 base and J by 0 bases, with 9 bases between them. CDR3 sequence (DNA): TGCGCCAGCAGCCAAGTTTCAGGGATGAACACTGAAGCTTTCTTT. This gives the protein CASSQVSGMNTEAFF.

V usage is TRBV11-2 and J usage is TRBJ1-1, with D uncertain. V shed 5 bases and J shed 11 bases, with 15 bases lying between them. Germline V gives CDR1 SGHAT, CDR2 FQNNGV. The CDR3 loop spans 12 amino acids. The CDR3 loop reads CASSIPRLSAFF. In nucleotides, the CDR3 is TGTGCCAGCAGCATACCACGACTTTCGGCTTTCTTT.

V gene TRBV2 combines with J gene TRBJ2-7, with 9 bases matching TRBD1. V lost 6 bases and J lost 7; bases outside the gene matches: 10. CDR3 length equals 14 residues. From germline, CDR1 is SNHLY and CDR2 FYNNEI. CDR3 in amino acids: CASSPGQGTYEQYV. Here the CDR3 DNA reads TGTGCCAGCAGCCCCGGACAGGGGACTTATGAGCAGTACGTC.

The chain couples TRBV30 to TRBJ2-7; D ambiguous. CDR1 and CDR2 (germline): GTSNPN, SVGIG (reference sequence). The CDR3 is 12 amino acids. Trimming stripped 0 bases from V and 7 bases from J, with 10 bases between. The CDR3 coding sequence is TGTGCCTGGAGTGTAGGATCGGTTGAGCAGTACGTC. Translation: CAWSVGSVEQYV.

The V and J genes are TRBV6-5 and TRBJ2-1, with D unclear. Germline CDR1 and CDR2: MNHEY and SVGAGI. The ends were cut back, 8 bases at V and 4 bases at J, with 18 bases in the middle. This CDR3 contains 15 residues. For the CDR3, the DNA is TGTGCCAGCTCCGCCGGAACCATTAATTACAATGAGCAGTTCTTC. Translation: CASSAGTINYNEQFF.

This chain links TRBV29-1 with TRBJ1-2, with D possibly being TRBD1 (6 bases). This CDR3 region has 13 residues. The ends were cut back, 6 bases at V and 6 bases at J, with 17 bases in the middle. CDR1 and CDR2 (germline): SQVTM, ANQGSEA. In DNA, the CDR3 is TGCAGCGTCTGGGGGGGCGGCGGTGATGGCTACACCTTC. This translates into CSVWGGGGDGYTF.

V usage is TRBV7-3 and J usage is TRBJ2-1, with TRBD2 matching over 11 bases. J gave up 6 bases and V 2 bases, and 3 bases lay outside the gene matches. CDR1 is SGHTA and CDR2 is FQGTGA in the germline V gene. The CDR3 extends over 15 amino acids. Here the CDR3 reads CASSLGLAGGNEQFF. The CDR3 nucleotides are TGTGCCAGCAGCTTAGGGCTAGCGGGGGGCAATGAGCAGTTCTTC. Full variable domain (missing parts from reference TRBV7-3 and TRBJ2-1): GAGVSQTPSNKVTEKGKYVELRCDPISGHTALYWYRQSLGQGPEFLIYFQGTGAADDSGLPNDRFFAVRPEGSVSTLKIQRTERGDSAVYLCASSLGLAGGNEQFFGPGTRLTVL.